This passage covers 26 T cell receptor beta chains from one sample sequenced in a study of control samples from healthy donors and cancer patients. The data were produced by immunoSEQ multiplex PCR, yet TCRdb's version contains in-frame clones alone and is incomplete. The sample gives 150,000 to 200,000 clones, approximately 96% of which show up once; around 9.3% is in the top ten. Sequencing was performed on blood. Every receptor here comes from a woman between 40 and 50 years old in good health.

The V gene is TRBV7-2, the J gene TRBJ1-5, with a weak D call TRBD1 (5 bases). The CDR3 contains 13 residues. Trimming took 6 bases from V and 6 from J, leaving 12 bases between them. CDR1 and CDR2 from the germline V gene are SGHTA and FQGNSA. Here the CDR3 reads CASRKEGTQPQHF. The CDR3 DNA sequence: TGTGCCAGCAGAAAGGAGGGGACTCAGCCCCAGCATTTT.

This clone was seen just once. V gene TRBV7-3 combines with J gene TRBJ2-6; D possibly corresponds to TRBD2 (5 bases). Germline V gives CDR1 SGHTA, CDR2 FQGTGA. V shed 5 bases and J shed 0 bases, with 26 bases lying between them. The CDR3 contains 21 residues. The CDR3 region has the DNA TGTGCCAGCAGCGCCTCGGGGTCAGACCCCATAAACCCCTCTGGGGCCAACGTCCTGACTTTC. This encodes CASSASGSDPINPSGANVLTF.

V is TRBV7-2 and J is TRBJ1-5; D unresolved. CDR1 SGHTA and CDR2 FQGNSA come from the germline V gene. V lost 2 bases, J lost 7 bases, and 6 bases lay in between. The CDR3 sequence is 12 residues long. The CDR3 sequence is CASSLPGQPQHF. The CDR3 bases are TGTGCCAGCAGCTTACCGGGACAGCCCCAGCATTTT.

The chain uses TRBV4-2 and TRBJ2-6; no reliable D call. V was cut by 7 bases and J by 0 bases, with 16 bases left in between. The CDR3 spans 17 residues. Germline V CDR1 and CDR2: LGHNA, YNFKEQ. CDR3 in amino acids: CASNSQVQSSGANVLTF. The CDR3 nucleotides are TGTGCCAGCAATTCCCAGGTACAGAGCTCTGGGGCCAACGTCCTGACTTTC.

V usage is TRBV5-1 and J usage is TRBJ1-4; unclear D gene. In germline, CDR1 is SGHRS, CDR2 YFSETQ. V was clipped by 2 bases and J by 6 bases, with 11 bases between them. The CDR3 runs 14 residues. The CDR3 protein is CASSLERADEKLFF. CDR3 nucleotide sequence: TGCGCCAGCAGCTTAGAAAGGGCGGATGAAAAACTGTTTTTT.

DNA for the CDR3: TGTGCCAGCTCACCCGGTACAGGGGAACGCACAGATACGCAGTATTTT. Its protein product is CASSPGTGERTDTQYF. This chain connects TRBV18 to TRBJ2-3; TRBD1 aligns across 7 bases. V lost 3 bases to trimming and J lost 1 base; unmatched junction nucleotides: 7. From germline, CDR1 is KGHSH and CDR2 LQKENI. This CDR3 is 16 amino acids long. The full variable domain, its missing parts supplied by reference TRBV18 and TRBJ2-3, is NAGVMQNPRHLVRRRGQEARLRCSPMKGHSHVYWYRQLPEEGLKFMVYLQKENIIDESGMPKERFSAEFPKEGPSILRIQQVVRGDSAAYFCASSPGTGERTDTQYFGPGTRLTVL.

This rearrangement joins TRBV30 to TRBJ2-7, with a weak D call TRBD1 (5 bases). The CDR3 has 13 amino acids. Germline lookup yields CDR1 GTSNPN and CDR2 SVGIG (reference sequence). The germline V and J ends were trimmed by 0 bases and 3 bases, with 9 bases remaining between them. DNA of the CDR3: TGTGCCTGGAGTGTTGGCAGGGACTACGAGCAGTACTTC. Its translation: CAWSVGRDYEQYF.

The rearrangement uses TRBV5-4 and TRBJ1-3, with D possibly matching TRBD1 (6 bases). CDR3 size: 16 residues. Trimming left V 0 bases short and J 3 bases short, with 13 bases between. Germline CDR1 and CDR2: SGHNT and YYREEE (reference sequence). The CDR3 coding sequence is TGTGCCAGCAGCTTGGTGGGGGCAGGCGTTGGAAACACCATATATTTT. Its translation is CASSLVGAGVGNTIYF.

This chain links TRBV20-1 with TRBJ2-3; tentatively, D is TRBD1 (6 bases). Germline assignment: CDR1 DFQATT and CDR2 SNEGSKA (reference sequence). The CDR3 sequence is 11 residues long. The CDR3, as DNA: TGCAGCGCGACAGGAACAGATACGCAGTATTTT. Translating it yields CSATGTDTQYF.

This chain links TRBV19 with TRBJ1-6; D remains ambiguous. CDR1 and CDR2 (germline): LNHDA, SQIVND (reference sequence). V lost 6 bases to trimming and J lost 10 bases, with 10 bases between them. CDR3 length: 12 residues. CDR3: CASSPARSPLHF. The DNA for the CDR3 is TGTGCCAGTAGCCCGGCGCGATCACCCCTCCACTTT.

The genes are TRBV3-1 (or the pseudogene TRBV3-2) and TRBJ2-1, with D possibly TRBD1 on 6 matching bases. Per the germline V gene, CDR1 is LGHDT and CDR2 is YNNKEL (reference sequence). The V and J ends lost 0 bases and 7 bases respectively, with 16 bases between them. CDR3 length: 16 residues. The CDR3 region has the DNA TGTGCCAGCAGCCAAGATTACGGGACATATGGGAATGAGCAGTTCTTC. Translation gives CASSQDYGTYGNEQFF.

This chain joins TRBV19 and TRBJ2-7; D is possibly TRBD1 (6 bases). The ends were cut back, 1 base at V and 2 bases at J, with 15 bases in the middle. There are 16 residues in the CDR3. Germline assignment: CDR1 LNHDA and CDR2 SQIVND (reference sequence). In DNA, the CDR3 is TGTGCCAGTAGTATAGGGCCCCCCAGGGGCACCTACGAGCAGTACTTC. Its protein product is CASSIGPPRGTYEQYF.

The chain couples TRBV6-5 to TRBJ2-1; 9 bases map to TRBD2. Per the germline V gene, CDR1 is MNHEY and CDR2 is SVGAGI. The junction had 2 bases not matched to a gene; V was cut back by 2 bases and J by 0 bases. The CDR3 consists of 16 residues. CDR3 protein: CASSYETSGSYNEQFF. CDR3 bases: TGTGCCAGCAGTTACGAGACTAGCGGCTCCTACAATGAGCAGTTCTTC.

The V and J genes are TRBV9 and TRBJ1-1; TRBD1 aligns across 7 bases. J lost 4 bases, V lost 3 bases, and 9 bases had no gene match. CDR3 length: 15 amino acids. CDR1 is SGDLS and CDR2 is YYNGEE in the germline V gene. CDR3 protein: CASSESRTGSTEAFF. The CDR3, as DNA: TGTGCCAGCAGCGAGTCCAGGACAGGCTCCACTGAAGCTTTCTTT.

The rearrangement uses TRBV2 and TRBJ2-2, with D possibly TRBD1 on 5 matching bases. The germline V gene encodes CDR1 SNHLY and CDR2 FYNNEI. Trimming stripped 4 bases from V and 4 bases from J, with 13 bases between. This CDR3 has 15 amino acids. The CDR3 nucleotides are TGTGCCAGCAGTGTCGGGCAGGGTGGCACCGGGGAGCTGTTTTTT. It specifies CASSVGQGGTGELFF.

The V and J genes are TRBV7-9 and TRBJ1-1; D not certain. This CDR3 contains 12 residues. Germline CDR1 SEHNR, CDR2 FQNEAQ (reference sequence). The V end lost 3 bases, the J end lost 5 bases, and 7 bases lay between the germline ends. CDR3 sequence reads: CASSFGSTEAFF. CDR3 in DNA: TGTGCCAGCAGCTTTGGGTCTACTGAAGCTTTCTTT.

The V and J genes are TRBV9 and TRBJ1-1; possible D gene TRBD1, 6 bases. Germline V gene data show CDR1 as SGDLS and CDR2 as YYNGEE. The V and J ends lost 3 bases and 2 bases respectively, with 8 bases between them. The CDR3 consists of 13 residues. CDR3 sequence (DNA): TGTGCCAGCAGCGGGGACATAAACACTGAAGCTTTCTTT. Translated, it gives CASSGDINTEAFF.

The CDR3 sequence is CASSLLGTAMNTEAFF. The CDR3, as DNA: TGCGCCAGCAGCTTGTTAGGGACAGCTATGAACACTGAAGCTTTCTTT. V usage is TRBV5-1 and J usage is TRBJ1-1, with 7 positions matching TRBD1. With 1 base clipped from V and 0 bases from J, the junction kept 6 bases outside the gene matches. CDR3 length equals 16 residues. Germline CDR1 SGHRS, CDR2 YFSETQ.

The V call is TRBV7-2, the J call TRBJ2-7, with 8 bases that match TRBD2. Germline trimming cut 4 bases from V and 0 bases from J; bases unmatched to any gene: 11. The CDR3 has 17 residues. CDR1 and CDR2 from the germline V gene are SGHTA and FQGNSA. The CDR3 spells CASSYGPIAGSSYEQYF. The CDR3 DNA reads as TGTGCCAGCAGCTACGGACCGATAGCGGGGAGCTCCTACGAGCAGTACTTC.

J is TRBJ2-3 and V is TRBV6-5, with D perhaps matching TRBD1 or TRBD2 (5 bases each). This CDR3 comprises 12 residues. The germline CDR1 and CDR2 sequences are MNHEY and SVGAGI. Trimming removed 4 bases from V and 8 bases from J, with 10 bases in between. In nucleotides, the CDR3 is TGTGCCAGCAGTTCTGGGGGATTTACGCAGTATTTT. Translation gives CASSSGGFTQYF.

For this clone: In the same sample, other DNA sequences code for this CDR3. The chain carries TRBV12-3 or TRBV12-4 and TRBJ1-1, with D unresolved. Deletions cut 1 base from V and 2 bases from J, with 5 bases between. The CDR3 covers 13 residues. CDR3 DNA: TGTGCCAGCAGTTTAGTACGTAACACTGAAGCTTTCTTT. Translation gives CASSLVRNTEAFF.

The CDR3 DNA sequence: TGTGCCAGCAGCCAAGGGGGTGACTCACCCCTCCACTTT. Translated: CASSQGGDSPLHF. This chain joins TRBV3-1 (or the pseudogene TRBV3-2) and TRBJ1-6, with D uncertain. Per germline, CDR1 LGHDT and CDR2 YNNKEL (reference sequence). The CDR3 sequence is 13 residues long. V shed 1 base and J shed 10 bases, with 8 bases lying between them.

The V gene is TRBV30, the J gene TRBJ1-5, with D unclear. Germline lookup yields CDR1 GTSNPN and CDR2 SVGIG (reference sequence). The V and J ends lost 1 base and 0 bases respectively, with 10 bases between them. CDR3 length: 15 residues. The CDR3 DNA reads TGTGCCTGGAGTGCCTCATTGGGTAGCAATCAGCCCCAGCATTTT. This sequence encodes CAWSASLGSNQPQHF.

This clone turned up a few times. The J gene is TRBJ1-5, the V gene TRBV4-3; D remains ambiguous. This CDR3 has 14 residues. The V end was cut by 3 bases, the J end by 2 bases, with 8 bases between. The germline CDR1 and CDR2 sequences are LGHNA and YSLEER. The CDR3 here is CASSHHTGNQPQHF. The CDR3 nucleotides read TGCGCCAGCAGCCATCATACAGGCAATCAGCCCCAGCATTTT.

The J gene is TRBJ2-7, the V gene TRBV4-3; 12 bases are a match to TRBD2. The CDR3 length is 15 residues. CDR1 is LGHNA and CDR2 is YSLEER in the germline V gene. The trim removed 1 base at V and 12 bases at J, leaving 10 bases unmatched. CDR3 DNA: TGCGCCAGCAGCCAAGTTCTAGCGGGGGGGATGGGCACGTACTTC. The encoded protein is CASSQVLAGGMGTYF.

V usage is TRBV19 and J usage is TRBJ2-1; 9 bases are shared with TRBD2. The ends lost 3 bases at V and 6 bases at J; junction bases unmatched: 9. Germline lookup yields CDR1 LNHDA and CDR2 SQIVND (reference sequence). The CDR3 sequence is 16 residues long. The CDR3 nucleotides are TGTGCCAGTAGTATGGCACGGACTAGCGTTTTCAATGAGCAGTTCTTC. Amino acid sequence: CASSMARTSVFNEQFF.